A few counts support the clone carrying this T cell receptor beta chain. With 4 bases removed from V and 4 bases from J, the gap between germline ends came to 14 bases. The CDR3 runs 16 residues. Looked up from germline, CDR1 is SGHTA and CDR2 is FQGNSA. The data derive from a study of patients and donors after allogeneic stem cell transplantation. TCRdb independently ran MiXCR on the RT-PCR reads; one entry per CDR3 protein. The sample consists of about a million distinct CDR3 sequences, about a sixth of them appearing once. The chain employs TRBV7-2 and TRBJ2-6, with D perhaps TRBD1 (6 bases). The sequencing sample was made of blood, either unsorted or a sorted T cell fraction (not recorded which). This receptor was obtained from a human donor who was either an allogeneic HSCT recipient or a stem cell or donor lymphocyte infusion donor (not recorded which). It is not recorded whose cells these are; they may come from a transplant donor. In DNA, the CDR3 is TGTGCCAGCAGCTCAAAACAGGGCGCGGGGGCCAACGTCCTGACTTTC. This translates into CASSSKQGAGANVLTF.